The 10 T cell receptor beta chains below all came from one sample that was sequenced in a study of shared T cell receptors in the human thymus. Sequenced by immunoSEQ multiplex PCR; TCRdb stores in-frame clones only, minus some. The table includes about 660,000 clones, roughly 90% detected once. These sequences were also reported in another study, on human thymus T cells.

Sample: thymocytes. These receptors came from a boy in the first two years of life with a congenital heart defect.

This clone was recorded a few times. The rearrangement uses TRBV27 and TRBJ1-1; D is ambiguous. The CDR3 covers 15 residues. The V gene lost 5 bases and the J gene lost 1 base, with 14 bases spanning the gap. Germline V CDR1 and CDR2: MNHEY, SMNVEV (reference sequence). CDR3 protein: CASSPLQVSNTEAFF. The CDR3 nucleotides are TGTGCCAGCAGTCCACTTCAGGTATCGAACACTGAAGCTTTCTTT.

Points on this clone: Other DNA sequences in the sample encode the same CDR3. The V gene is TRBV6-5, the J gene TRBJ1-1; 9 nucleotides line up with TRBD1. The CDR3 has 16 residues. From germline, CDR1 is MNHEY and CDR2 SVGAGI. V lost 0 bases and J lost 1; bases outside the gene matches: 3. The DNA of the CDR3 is TGTGCCAGCAGTTACTCTGGGGGACAGGGGAACACTGAAGCTTTCTTT. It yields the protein CASSYSGGQGNTEAFF.

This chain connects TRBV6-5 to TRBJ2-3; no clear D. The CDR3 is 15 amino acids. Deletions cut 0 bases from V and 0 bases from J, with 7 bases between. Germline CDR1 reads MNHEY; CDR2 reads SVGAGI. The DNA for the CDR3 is TGTGCCAGCAGTTACTCCGAGGCGAGCACAGATACGCAGTATTTT. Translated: CASSYSEASTDTQYF.

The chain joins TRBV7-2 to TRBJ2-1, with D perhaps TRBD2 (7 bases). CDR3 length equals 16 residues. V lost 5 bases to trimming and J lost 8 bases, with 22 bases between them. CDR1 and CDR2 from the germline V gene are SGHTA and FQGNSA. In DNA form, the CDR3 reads TGTGCCAGCAGCCCCAGGGGTCGCGGGAGTATAGATGAGCAGTTCTTC. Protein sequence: CASSPRGRGSIDEQFF.

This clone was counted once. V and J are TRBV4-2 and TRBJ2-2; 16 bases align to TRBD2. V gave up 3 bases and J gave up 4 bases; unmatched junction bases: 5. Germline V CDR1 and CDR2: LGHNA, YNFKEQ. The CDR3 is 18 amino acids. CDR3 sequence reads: CASSQGLAGGPGTGELFF. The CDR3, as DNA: TGTGCCAGCAGCCAGGGACTAGCGGGAGGGCCGGGCACCGGGGAGCTGTTTTTT.

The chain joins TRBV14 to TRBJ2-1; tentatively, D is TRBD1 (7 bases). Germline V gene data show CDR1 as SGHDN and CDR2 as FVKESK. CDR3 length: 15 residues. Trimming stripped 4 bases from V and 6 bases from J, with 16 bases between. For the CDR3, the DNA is TGTGCCAGCAGCCCGAGGGGGCGGGAACTCAATGAGCAGTTCTTC. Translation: CASSPRGRELNEQFF.

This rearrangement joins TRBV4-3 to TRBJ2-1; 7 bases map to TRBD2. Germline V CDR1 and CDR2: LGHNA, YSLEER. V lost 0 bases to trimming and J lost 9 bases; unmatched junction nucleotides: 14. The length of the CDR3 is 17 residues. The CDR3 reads CASSQEGLGEGRCEQFF. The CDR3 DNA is TGCGCCAGCAGCCAAGAAGGGCTGGGGGAGGGCCGTTGTGAGCAGTTCTTC.

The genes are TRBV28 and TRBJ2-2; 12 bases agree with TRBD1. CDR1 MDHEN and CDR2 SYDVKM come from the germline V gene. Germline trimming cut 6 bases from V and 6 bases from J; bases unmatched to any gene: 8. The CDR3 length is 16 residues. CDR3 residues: CASSLRDRGLPGELFF. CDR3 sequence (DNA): TGTGCCAGCAGCCTCCGGGACAGGGGGCTTCCCGGGGAGCTGTTTTTT.

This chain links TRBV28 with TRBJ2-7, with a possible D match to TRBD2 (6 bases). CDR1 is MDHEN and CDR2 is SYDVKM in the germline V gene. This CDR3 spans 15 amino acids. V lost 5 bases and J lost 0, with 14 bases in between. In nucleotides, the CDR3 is TGTGCCAGCAGTCCTTTGGGGGACTTCTCCTACGAGCAGTACTTC. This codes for CASSPLGDFSYEQYF.

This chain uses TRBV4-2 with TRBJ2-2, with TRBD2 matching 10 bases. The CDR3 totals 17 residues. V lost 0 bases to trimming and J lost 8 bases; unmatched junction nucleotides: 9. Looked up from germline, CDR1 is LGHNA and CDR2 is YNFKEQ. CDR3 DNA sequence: TGTGCCAGCAGCCAAGACTCGGCTAGCGGGAGATCGGGGGAGCTGTTTTTT. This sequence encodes CASSQDSASGRSGELFF.